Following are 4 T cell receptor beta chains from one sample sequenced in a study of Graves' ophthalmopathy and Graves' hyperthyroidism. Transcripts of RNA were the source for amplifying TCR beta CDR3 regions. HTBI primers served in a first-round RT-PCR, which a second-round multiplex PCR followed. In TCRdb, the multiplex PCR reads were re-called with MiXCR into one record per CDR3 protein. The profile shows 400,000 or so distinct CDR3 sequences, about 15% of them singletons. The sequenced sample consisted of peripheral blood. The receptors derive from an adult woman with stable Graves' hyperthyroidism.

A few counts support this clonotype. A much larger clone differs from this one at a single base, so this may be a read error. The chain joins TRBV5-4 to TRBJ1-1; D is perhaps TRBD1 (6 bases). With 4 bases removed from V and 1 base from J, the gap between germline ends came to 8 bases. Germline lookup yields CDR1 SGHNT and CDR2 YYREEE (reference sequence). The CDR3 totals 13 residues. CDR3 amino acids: CASSEDRNTEAFF. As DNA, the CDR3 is TGTGCCAGCAGCGAGGACAGGAACACTGAAGCTTTCTTT.

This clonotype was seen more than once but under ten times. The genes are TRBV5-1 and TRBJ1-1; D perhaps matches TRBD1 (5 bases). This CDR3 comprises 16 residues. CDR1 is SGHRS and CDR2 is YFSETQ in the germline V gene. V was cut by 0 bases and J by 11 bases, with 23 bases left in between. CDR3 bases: TGCGCCAGCAGCTTGGCGGGACCCCTTACCTCGGCGTGGGCTTTCTTT. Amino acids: CASSLAGPLTSAWAFF.

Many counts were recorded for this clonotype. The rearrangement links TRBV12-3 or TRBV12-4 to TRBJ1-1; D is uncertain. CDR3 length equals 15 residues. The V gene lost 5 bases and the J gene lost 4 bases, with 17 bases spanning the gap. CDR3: CASSPSPGSGTEAFF. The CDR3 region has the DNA TGTGCCAGCAGTCCGAGTCCGGGGTCGGGCACTGAAGCTTTCTTT.

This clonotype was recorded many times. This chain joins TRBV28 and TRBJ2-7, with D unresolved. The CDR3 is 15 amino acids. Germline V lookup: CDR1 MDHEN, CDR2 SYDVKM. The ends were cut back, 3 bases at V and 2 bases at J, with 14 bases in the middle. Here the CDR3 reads CASSFGAETTYEQYF. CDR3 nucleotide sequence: TGTGCCAGCAGTTTTGGCGCTGAAACGACCTACGAGCAGTACTTC.